Each of the 13 T cell receptor beta chains below was sequenced from the same sample in a study of cytomegalovirus exposure and HLA in healthy donors. The primer mix had 60 Vbeta and 13 Jbeta primers. Sequencing was performed with immunoSEQ multiplex PCR; in TCRdb, only in-frame clones are kept and a portion is missing. This sample has 180,000 or so clones; 60% to 85% occur once, and the top ten carry about 2.9%. The sample was PBMCs. These receptors all stem from a male donor in good health and CMV-seronegative.

This clone was counted a single time. Written as DNA, the CDR3 is TGTGCCAGCAGTTACGGGGGGGCGTTTCACTATGGCTACACCTTC. Protein: CASSYGGAFHYGYTF. The chain couples TRBV6-5 to TRBJ1-2, with a possible D match to TRBD1 (6 bases). CDR3 size: 15 residues. Per germline, CDR1 MNHEY and CDR2 SVGAGI. V was cut by 2 bases and J by 3 bases, with 13 bases left in between.

V is TRBV10-2 and J is TRBJ2-1; a weak D match, TRBD2 (6 bases). The CDR3 contains 12 residues. In germline, CDR1 is WSHSY, CDR2 SAAADI. The ends were cut back, 4 bases at V and 7 bases at J, with 8 bases in the middle. The CDR3 DNA sequence: TGCGCCAGCAGTGGAGGAGGGAATGAGCAGTTCTTC. It specifies CASSGGGNEQFF.

The CDR3 is CASRRGANYGYTF. The CDR3 DNA sequence: TGTGCCAGCCGGAGGGGTGCGAACTATGGCTACACCTTC. The V gene is TRBV6-5, the J gene TRBJ1-2; weak D call: TRBD1 (5 bases). This CDR3 has 13 amino acids. V was pared by 8 bases and J by 2 bases, with 12 bases between. CDR1 and CDR2 (germline): MNHEY, SVGAGI.

This rearrangement joins TRBV6-5 to TRBJ2-1; D is undetermined. The CDR3 is 15 residues long. The ends were cut back, 6 bases at V and 0 bases at J, with 12 bases in the middle. Germline V lookup: CDR1 MNHEY, CDR2 SVGAGI. CDR3 amino acids: CASSLTISSYNEQFF. The CDR3 DNA sequence: TGTGCCAGCAGCCTAACTATTAGCTCCTACAATGAGCAGTTCTTC.

This chain joins TRBV28 and TRBJ2-2; 10 bases align to TRBD1. Germline trimming cut 6 bases from V and 3 bases from J; bases unmatched to any gene: 1. The germline CDR1 and CDR2 sequences are MDHEN and SYDVKM. The CDR3 has 14 amino acids. CDR3 loop: CASRGTGDTGELFF. CDR3 DNA: TGTGCCAGCAGGGGGACAGGGGACACCGGGGAGCTGTTTTTT.

Only a few counts were recorded for this clone. Distinct nucleotide sequences in the sample also encode this CDR3. This rearrangement joins TRBV27 to TRBJ1-5; a possible D gene is TRBD1 (5 bases). This CDR3 has 14 residues. V shed 0 bases and J shed 5 bases, with 8 bases lying between them. The germline CDR1 and CDR2 sequences are MNHEY and SMNVEV (reference sequence). The DNA for the CDR3 is TGTGCCAGCAGTTTATCAGGGGTGCATCAGCCCCAGCATTTT. Protein: CASSLSGVHQPQHF.

This clone has more than one count but fewer than ten. The chain combines TRBV5-1 with TRBJ2-2, with 9 bases aligning to TRBD1. The CDR3 covers 17 residues. With V trimmed by 0 bases and J by 2 bases, 5 bases remained unmatched. Germline-derived CDR1 and CDR2 are SGHRS and YFSETQ. DNA of the CDR3: TGCGCCAGCAGCTTGGATGGGACAGGGCCTAACACCGGGGAGCTGTTTTTT. It encodes CASSLDGTGPNTGELFF.

The chain links TRBV28 to TRBJ2-1; TRBD2 matches 12 bases. The CDR3 has 16 amino acids. CDR1 and CDR2 (germline): MDHEN, SYDVKM. The junction had 10 bases not matched to a gene; V was cut back by 6 bases and J by 7 bases. The chain's CDR3 is CASSNDRTSGANEQFF. The CDR3 DNA follows: TGTGCCAGCAGCAATGATAGGACTAGCGGGGCGAATGAGCAGTTCTTC.

This clone was seen once. The J gene is TRBJ2-1, the V gene TRBV6-5; the D is unclear. Germline assignment: CDR1 MNHEY and CDR2 SVGAGI. The length of the CDR3 is 15 residues. V was clipped by 0 bases and J by 4 bases, with 10 bases between them. Here the CDR3 DNA reads TGTGCCAGCAGTTACTCGGAGACGCCATACAATGAGCAGTTCTTC. Residues: CASSYSETPYNEQFF.

The rearrangement links TRBV19 to TRBJ2-5; perhaps TRBD2 as D (6 bases). Germline CDR1 and CDR2: LNHDA and SQIVND (reference sequence). V was pared by 3 bases and J by 0 bases, with 11 bases between. The CDR3 loop spans 15 amino acids. CDR3 amino acids: CASSMPSAHQETQYF. CDR3 nucleotide sequence: TGTGCCAGTAGTATGCCTAGCGCGCACCAAGAGACCCAGTACTTC. Variable domain in full (rest from reference TRBV19 and TRBJ2-5): DGGITQSPKYLFRKEGQNVTLSCEQNLNHDAMYWYRQDPGQGLRLIYYSQIVNDFQKGDIAEGYSVSREKKESFPLTVTSAQKNPTAFYLCASSMPSAHQETQYFGPGTRLLVL.

This chain links TRBV7-9 with TRBJ2-7, with no clear D. Germline lookup yields CDR1 SEHNR and CDR2 FQNEAQ (reference sequence). Trimming shortened V by 1 base and J by 2 bases, and 9 bases separated the two germline ends. CDR3 length equals 14 residues. The CDR3 DNA sequence: TGTGCCAGCAGCTTAGGAGAAAGAGCCTACGAGCAGTACTTC. This sequence encodes CASSLGERAYEQYF.

V gene TRBV7-7 combines with J gene TRBJ2-1; D unresolved. The germline gives CDR1 SSHAT, CDR2 FNYEAQ (reference sequence). This CDR3 region has 15 residues. Trimming cost V 5 bases and J 0 bases, with 11 bases left between them. CDR3: CASSPPGSSYNEQFF. The CDR3 DNA is TGTGCCAGCAGCCCTCCAGGTAGCTCCTACAATGAGCAGTTCTTC.

This clone was counted only a few times. Other DNA sequences in this specimen translate into the identical CDR3. The chain uses TRBV6-5 and TRBJ1-5; 10 nucleotides agree with TRBD1. The CDR3 spans 14 residues. The junction had 3 bases not matched to a gene; V was cut back by 6 bases and J by 4 bases. CDR1 MNHEY and CDR2 SVGAGI come from the germline V gene. DNA of the CDR3: TGTGCCAGCAGCCGGGACAGGGGTAATCAGCCCCAGCATTTT. Its protein is CASSRDRGNQPQHF.